This TCR beta chain was retrieved from a study of CD8+ T cells in alopecia areata listed by TCRdb under 2018. Some background on the complete study: The treated patients, all with moderate-to-severe alopecia areata, were enrolled in an open-label pilot trial of oral tofacitinib given at 5 to 10 mg twice daily. Tofacitinib was administered for 6 to 18 months, and 6 months of follow-up off drug were then conducted to assess delayed response and recurrence. In treated patients, disease severity was measured using the SALT score, which gives the percentage of scalp surface area affected. In both human patients and the C3H/HeJ mouse model, the study applied high-throughput TCRbeta sequencing to look at T cell clonal expansion in alopecia areata. On the human side, TCRbeta sequencing was run on scalp tissue and on sorted CD4+ and CD8+ peripheral blood T cells from healthy controls and from alopecia areata patients with either patchy or totalis/universalis disease. Biopsies were taken from tofacitinib-treated patients at baseline and again at 4 and 24 weeks into treatment, and several of those patients also had a later scalp biopsy. Scalp clonality was compared among normal scalp (n=4), patchy alopecia areata scalp (n=8), and alopecia totalis/universalis scalp (n=8). RNA was extracted with the PAXgene miRNA kit for fixed scalp, the miRNeasy kit for PBMCs, and the RNeasy kit for mouse skin. TCRbeta CDR3 regions were amplified by immunoSEQ multiplex PCR using 35 Vbeta forward and 13 Jbeta reverse primers.

General findings and caveats noted by the study authors: Unlike mouse skin, where gammadelta T cells dominate, normal human skin contains resident alphabeta T cells that get sequenced too, which complicates analysis of the scalp TCR repertoire. Because the treated cohort was small and had only one nonresponder, larger studies are needed to examine links between baseline CD8+ expansion and response. Compared with normal scalp, lesional scalp, particularly in alopecia totalis/universalis, had higher clonality and more expanded CD8+ clones, which suggests antigenic drive. With tofacitinib, both scalp clonality and the number of expanded CD8+ clones among the top 100 scalp clones went down significantly. During tofacitinib treatment, many expanded lesional clones stuck around in both scalp and blood, and this persistence may partly explain why relapse happens after treatment is stopped. Compared with mice, TCR sequences shared between patients were less clear, possibly partly because of HLA diversity across the patient population.

Note on this clone: Its specific antigen is unknown. No base quality values were provided; no much bigger clone lies one nucleotide off.

Library creation used the immunoSEQ multiplex PCR assay. To provide template for TCR sequencing, every sample had RNA extracted and reverse transcribed into cDNA. SuperScript III was used to make first-strand cDNA, primed with a 2:1 mix of oligo-dT and random hexamers. A synthetic immune receptor repertoire was used to gauge amplification bias, and whatever bias remained was removed computationally. Per the source publication's procedure: Raw reads were preprocessed to remove errors, and CDR3 was defined according to IMGT conventions as the region from the conserved cysteine to phenylalanine. To get clonality, Shannon entropy was normalized by log2 of the number of productive unique TCRs and the result was subtracted from 1. CD4 or CD8 identity of scalp clones was inferred by cross-referencing scalp TCRbeta sequences with sorted blood CD4 and CD8 repertoires. TCRdb obtained this table from immuneACCESS and retained in-frame rearrangements with V and J assigned. These tables miss some clones; where compared with another copy, unresolved V genes account for less than half of the shortfall, and the remainder is unexplained. D and trimming come from the DNA, and the V and J calls and clone size come from that table. The sample table shows fewer than 250,000 clones, and 64% are seen once. The ten largest clones add up to about 4% of the sample.

The CDR3 numbers 14 residues from cysteine through phenylalanine. Solely the CDR3 DNA is kept, with 42 bases framed from the first base. As encoded in the germline V gene, CDR1 is SGHDT while CDR2 is YYEEEE. The junction shows trimming of 2 bases on V and 5 bases on J, plus 13 bases between the germline ends. The sample's time point label, decoded: four to five weeks on oral tofacitinib. Sample treatment or condition, as interpreted from the label and publication: oral pan-JAK inhibitor, 5-10 mg twice daily. Lesional scalp punch biopsies and peripheral blood were obtained from alopecia areata patients. PBMCs were separated by density centrifugation and stained for CD3, CD4 and CD8, after which CD4+ and CD8+ T cells were sorted on a FACSAria.

The sequenced sample was CD4+ T cells sorted from blood, obtained at week 4, from a patient treated with tofacitinib. The rearranged segments are TRBV5-6 and TRBJ1-2; the D gene is not confidently resolved. The sequence was obtained from a human donor with alopecia areata. This receptor has the CDR3 CASSLKGRGYGYTF. The DNA is as follows: TGTGCCAGCAGCTTAAAGGGAAGAGGGTATGGCTACACCTTC. Reference TRBV5-6 and TRBJ1-2 genes cover what lies past the CDR3, so the full variable domain is DAGVTQSPTHLIKTRGQQVTLRCSPKSGHDTVSWYQQALGQGPQFIFQYYEEEERQRGNFPDRFSGHQFPNYSSELNVNALLLGDSALYLCASSLKGRGYGYTFGSGTRLTVV.